Sequencing of this T cell receptor beta chain was carried out in a study of vaccination effects on CD4 cells after COVID-19. As for this clone: Its specificity is not known.

Trimming pared 5 bases from V and 5 bases from J, leaving 14 bases between. The CDR3 loop spans 14 amino acids. Germline V lookup: CDR1 SEHNR, CDR2 FQNEAQ (reference sequence). TCRdb's copy holds only in-frame clones and misses some; the assay was immunoSEQ multiplex PCR. The sample carries around 19,000 clones, roughly 80% recorded once. Overall study findings and caveats: There were few convalescent patients in the study and no early post-infection timepoints.

Prior to sequencing, the ViraFEST assay stimulated PBMC with viral peptide pools, which expanded the antigen-specific CD4+ T cells. At the end of 10 days of culture, CD4+ T cells were isolated. The person had a PCR-confirmed SARS-CoV-2 infection during March to December 2020. The source was CD4+ T cells from PBMCs cultured with a peptide pool, collected before COVID-19 vaccination. The V gene is TRBV7-9, the J gene TRBJ2-3, with D maybe TRBD1 (6 bases). This TCR derives from a human donor who had a prior SARS-CoV-2 infection. CDR3 nucleotide sequence: TGTGCCAGCAGCCGTACCAGACAGGAAGATACGCAGTATTTT. It is translated as CASSRTRQEDTQYF.